The sequence of this T cell receptor beta chain was determined in a study of OX40 agonist ivuxolimab in advanced cancers. About the research overall: Earlier anti-PD-1, anti-PD-L1 or anti-CTLA-4 therapy was permitted; 30% to 50% had received some.

Study observations and caveats: Average numbers of expanded clones were greater in CD8+ T cells than in CD4+.

The repertoire was sequenced with immunoSEQ multiplex PCR; TCRdb's copy has only in-frame clones and lacks some. The table has tens of thousands of clones, approximately 86% seen once; the top ten hold about 53%. Details on this clone: The target antigen is unknown.

Autoimmune disease history or systemic immunosuppression barred patients. CDR1 and CDR2 from the germline V gene are MNHEY and SVGAGI. Trimming cost V 9 bases and J 4 bases; bases outside gene matches: 2. The CDR3 is 12 residues long. V usage is TRBV6-5 and J usage is TRBJ1-3, with TRBD1 matching 8 bases. This clonotype originated in an adult with an advanced solid tumor such as melanoma, head and neck, liver or kidney cancer. This specimen consisted of CD4+ or CD8+ T cells sorted from blood, obtained in a trial of the OX40 agonist ivuxolimab. The CDR3, as DNA: TGTGCCAGTGGGGACAGGGGAAACACCATATATTTT. Translating gives CASGDRGNTIYF.